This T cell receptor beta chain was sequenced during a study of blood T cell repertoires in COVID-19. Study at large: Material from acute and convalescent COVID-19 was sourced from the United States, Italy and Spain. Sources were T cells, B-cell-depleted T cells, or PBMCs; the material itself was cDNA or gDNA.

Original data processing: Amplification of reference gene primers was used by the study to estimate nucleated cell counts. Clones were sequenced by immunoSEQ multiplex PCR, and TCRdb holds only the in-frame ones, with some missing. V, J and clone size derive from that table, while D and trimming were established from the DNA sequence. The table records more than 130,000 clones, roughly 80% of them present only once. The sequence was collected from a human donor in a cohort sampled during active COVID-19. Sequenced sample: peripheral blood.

The CDR3 DNA reads as TGTGCCAGTAGTACCCGGACAGGGACGCAGTATTTT. Protein sequence: CASSTRTGTQYF. The chain couples TRBV19 to TRBJ2-3; 8 bases are shared with TRBD1. The CDR3 is 12 amino acids. In germline, CDR1 is LNHDA, CDR2 SQIVND (reference sequence). V was clipped by 4 bases and J by 9 bases; unmatched bases: 3.